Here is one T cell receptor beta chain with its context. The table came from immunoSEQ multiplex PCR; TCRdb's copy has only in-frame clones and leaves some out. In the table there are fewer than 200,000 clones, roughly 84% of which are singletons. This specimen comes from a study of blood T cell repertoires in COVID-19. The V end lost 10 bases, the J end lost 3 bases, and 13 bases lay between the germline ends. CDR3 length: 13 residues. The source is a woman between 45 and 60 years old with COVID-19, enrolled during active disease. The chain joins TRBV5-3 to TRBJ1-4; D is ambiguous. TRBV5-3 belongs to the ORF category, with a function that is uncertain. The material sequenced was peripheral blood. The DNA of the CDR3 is TGTGCCCGGGGTGTCTGGCCTAATGAAAAACTGTTTTTT. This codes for CARGVWPNEKLFF.